This T cell receptor (beta chain) was captured by sequencing in a study of cytomegalovirus exposure and HLA in healthy donors (dated by TCRdb to about 2017). Notes on the research overall: In an earlier analysis of some 610 of the donors, under 300 Gb of sequence data and 90 million to 120 million unique TCR beta sequences from 180 million or so T cells were reported. An early release that covered about 600 HLA-typed donors contained around 300 gigabases of sequencing data and about 84 million unique TCR sequences. Among the approximately 430 genotyped donors, approximately 77% belonged to the genetic ancestry cluster associated with self-reported Caucasian donors. The study aimed to test whether cataloging public T cell receptors could reveal signatures of past pathogen exposure. The study used immunosequencing to profile the T cell repertoires of 600 to 850 subjects and linked those repertoires to cytomegalovirus serostatus. Along with the roughly 700-subject first cohort, a separate validation cohort of around 120 different subjects was used. The study combined high-throughput TCR immunosequencing, statistical association of individual TCRs with disease status, and machine learning to predict cytomegalovirus infection status. To study patterns of TCR occurrence, a later analysis re-analyzed previously published TCR beta repertoires from 666 donors and added high-resolution HLA genotyping. The later analysis used no new phenotypic data to find candidate immune exposures, relying instead on TCR beta sequences and their occurrence across donors. An earlier analysis of 587 of the donors used high-throughput TCR beta sequencing to judge whether each TCR beta V gene segment behaved as functional or pseudogenic. Donor age, sex, ethnicity and CMV serostatus were compiled alongside the repertoire data. A later genetic analysis took genome-wide SNP genotypes for about 55% of the 666 donors and used that subset as a discovery cohort. Every discovery cohort repertoire had been produced on one sequencing platform. HLA typing covered class I and class II loci at four-digit resolution. Typing coverage differed by locus: A, B, C, DRB1 and DQB1 were typed in roughly 629-630 donors, DQA1 in about 560, DPA1 in nearly 610, and DPB1 in roughly 470. Roughly five DR-DQ haplotypes were treated as single units for association and clustering because of strong linkage in the cohort. On average, roughly 200,000 unique TCR beta nucleotide sequences were sequenced per donor among roughly 430 genotyped donors of the cohort, with about 19% of those sequences being non-productive. Points the paper makes about the study in general: A later analysis reported that several top co-occurrence clusters appeared linked to parvovirus B19, influenza, CMV and Epstein-Barr virus. According to a later analysis, most CMV-associated TCR beta chains appeared to be HLA-restricted, and the HLA associations seemed to be driven largely by CMV exposure. Compared with equally common non-associated chains, HLA-associated TCR beta chains in a later analysis were more clonally expanded and had lower generation probabilities. V-gene and J-gene trimming of TCR beta chains was associated with a missense DCLRE1C variant in a later genetic analysis, and the association was replicated in an independent cohort. The classifier was reported to diagnose cytomegalovirus status with high specificity and sensitivity in both the original cohort and the validation cohort. According to a later analysis, TCR association rates differed among HLA loci, with DRB1 alleles showing the most associated TCRs and HLA-C alleles showing the fewest. A few of the identified cytomegalovirus-associated TCR beta chains were confirmed in vitro to be specific for cytomegalovirus antigens. Immune exposure information for the cohort was limited to CMV serostatus. Most TCR sequences were seen in very few donors, while some public TCRs were found in many individuals. The study listed 164 TCR beta chains as associated with cytomegalovirus. When HLA alleles, especially DR and DQ, strongly co-occurred, TCR associations were difficult to assign to individual alleles. In an earlier analysis of 450 to 750 of the donors, most TCR beta V segments appeared in productive rearrangements about 90% or about 30% of the time, broadly matching IMGT annotations. According to a later genetic analysis, donors in an Asian-associated ancestry cluster had fewer N-insertions in productive TCRs than the approximately 710-donor mean. Because counts were too low, seventeen rarely observed V segments, including chromosome 9 orphons, were left out of the earlier analysis of 500 to 650 of the donors. Because HLA typing was unavailable for some donors at each locus, only the typed subset was used in association tests. Presence/absence analyses assumed roughly uniform sequencing depth across donors, an assumption that may not hold. A group of highly shared sequence variants was considered likely to be a technical artifact of the sequencing pipeline. Some IMGT-functional V segments, including TRBV6-2 and TRBV6-3, could not be distinguished by the 87-base-pair reads and were therefore excluded. In a later analysis, 16,951 TCR beta sequences were associated with specific HLA alleles at a false discovery rate of 0.05. Linkage disequilibrium might explain the correlated functional status among segregating V segments, but an unknown experimental factor could not be excluded. The authors suggested that the approach could potentially be generalized to other disease states and immunological phenotypes. This cohort had only TCR beta chains sequenced, and the lack of alpha or paired-chain data limited which features could be detected. A further reported finding was that TCR beta sequences accurately predicted the HLA-A and HLA-B alleles for most subjects in the first cohort.

A word on this clone: No antigen is known for it. No much larger clone exists at a distance of one base, and base qualities are not known.

Sequences LNHDA (CDR1) and SQIVND (CDR2) are obtained from the germline V gene (reference sequence). Compared with germline, V lacks 3 bases and J lacks 8 bases; bases without a gene match: 7. Counted from cysteine to phenylalanine, this CDR3 has 15 amino acids. The kept DNA is CDR3 alone, 45 bases in frame from the first base. In total, about 650 healthy bone marrow donors made up the cohort. All cohort members were sampled while nominally healthy, although unrecorded immune exposures were likely present. The donor tested CMV seronegative and was one of the 352 seronegative cohort members. A peripheral blood sample was provided by each donor, and peripheral blood mononuclear cells were used for TCR beta sequencing. The Qiagen DNeasy Blood Extraction Kit was used to extract genomic DNA from the blood cell samples. The library relied on the immunoSEQ multiplex PCR assay. For the multiplex PCR, a mixture combining 60 forward primers for TCR Vbeta segments and 13 reverse primers for TCR Jbeta segments was used. Amplification of the CDR3 region of rearranged TCR beta genes was performed with a multiplex PCR assay on genomic DNA. The Illumina HiSeq System was used to sequence the amplified TCR beta libraries as 87-base-pair reads. In the source study's methods: In a later analysis, about 80 million unique TCR beta chains were counted across the 500 to 850 repertoires, and approximately 11 million of these chains were shared by at least two donors. Raw reads were error-corrected and collapsed into unique sequences by a nearest-neighbor algorithm in which closely related sequences were merged to remove PCR and sequencing errors. CDR3 sequences were aligned to IMGT reference sequences to assign V, D and J gene segments. For a sequence to be retained, a match of at least six nucleotides was required to both a V gene segment and a J gene segment. A rearrangement counted as productive if the CDR3 had no stop codons and remained in frame with V and J, and every other rearrangement counted as non-productive. CDR3 was defined by IMGT convention, running from the second conserved V-encoded cysteine to the conserved J-encoded phenylalanine. In an earlier analysis of more than 550 of the donors, sequences lacking an unambiguous match to a single V gene segment were excluded. An earlier analysis of several hundred of the donors called V segments functional above 56.7% productive rearrangements and segregating when the between-donor standard deviation exceeded 5%. To diagnose cytomegalovirus status from the catalog of TCR beta chain sequences, a statistical classification framework was built. A later analysis assigned V and J genes by comparing TCR nucleotide sequences with IMGT/GENE-DB human TR gene sequences. Using the TCRdist pipeline, a later analysis assigned CDR3 sequences along with most-parsimonious VDJ recombination scenarios. In a later analysis, each TCR beta chain was defined by its CDR3 amino acid sequence together with its V-gene family, and reads lacking a unique V-gene family were excluded. To address suspected cross-contamination and a sequencing artifact, a later analysis removed several hundred highly shared, low-generation-probability nucleotide sequences. A later analysis calculated a clonal expansion index for each public chain from normalized within-repertoire ranks of inferred template counts. In a later analysis, generation probabilities were computed with a VDJ recombination model fitted to out-of-frame rearrangements, and the resulting probabilities were checked against IGoR. Hypergeometric tests were used in a later analysis to score TCR-TCR, TCR-HLA and TCR-CMV co-occurrence, with a repertoire-size bias correction applied to the TCR pairs. To estimate false discovery rates, a later analysis permuted the HLA or CMV assignments 20 times. In a later analysis, co-occurring TCRs were grouped using DBSCAN, and TCRdist sequence similarity was added for clustering within HLA-allele-positive subsets. Repertoires with fewer than 30,000 or more than 120,000 public chains were left out of co-occurrence clustering, as were about 5 repertoires with anomalous nucleotide sharing. The source is immuneACCESS, and TCRdb retained only in-frame sequences with V and J called. Part of the clones is not carried over; for the studies checked, unresolved V genes explain less than half of this, and the remainder is unexplained. The V and J calls and clone size are taken from that table; D and trimming were inferred from the DNA. The sample table shows about 110,000 clones, and about 90% are seen once. The ten top clones hold 1.5% to 2% of the sample.

Sequencing was done on a sample of PBMCs. The source is a middle-aged man in good health and CMV-seronegative. The sequence links TRBV19 to TRBJ2-7, with 13 junctional bases fitting TRBD2. The DNA sequence reads TGTGCCAGTAGTATCAGACTAGCGGGGGGTTACCAGCAGTACTTC. Translated, this is CASSIRLAGGYQQYF.